One sample yielded the 16 T cell receptor beta chains listed below, sequenced in a study of T cell repertoires in cytomegalovirus infection. TCRdb itself ran the reads through MiXCR, one entry per CDR3 protein. The sample lists 80,000 to 130,000 distinct CDR3 sequences, about a quarter occurring once. The sequencing input was CD8+ T cells from PBMCs. The origin of the receptors is a human donor in good health (CMV status not recorded). Some clones in this sample may be carry-over from other donors' samples.

The chain joins TRBV30 to TRBJ2-6; unclear D gene. This CDR3 spans 16 amino acids. Deletions cut 0 bases from V and 2 bases from J, with 11 bases between. Germline loops: CDR1 GTSNPN, CDR2 SVGIG (reference sequence). In DNA, the CDR3 is TGTGCCTGGAGTGTAAATCGGAACCCTGGGGCCAACGTCCTGACTTTC. Translation gives CAWSVNRNPGANVLTF.

At least ten counts were recorded for this clonotype. The chain is built from TRBV4-3 and TRBJ2-7; a weak D match, TRBD1 (5 bases). In germline, CDR1 is LGHNA, CDR2 YSLEER. The ends were cut back, 1 base at V and 4 bases at J, with 11 bases in the middle. There are 14 residues in the CDR3. The CDR3: CASSQGAGIYEQYF. The CDR3 region has the DNA TGCGCCAGCAGCCAAGGGGCAGGGATTTACGAGCAGTACTTC.

The table lists this clonotype with many counts. This rearrangement joins TRBV7-2 to TRBJ1-2, with D maybe TRBD1 (6 bases). Germline V gene sequence: CDR1 SGHTA, CDR2 FQGNSA. The CDR3 loop spans 15 amino acids. Trimming removed 5 bases at V and 8 bases at J, with 21 bases between. The CDR3 DNA follows: TGTGCCAGCAGCCAAAAGGATTGGGGGGCGAGAGGCTACACCTTC. It is translated as CASSQKDWGARGYTF.

This clonotype was recorded a few times. The chain links TRBV9 to TRBJ2-4; TRBD1 matches 8 bases. V gave up 0 bases and J gave up 0 bases; unmatched junction bases: 14. CDR1 is SGDLS and CDR2 is YYNGEE in the germline V gene. The CDR3 sequence is 20 residues long. CDR3 region: CASSVGVGQVLQLAKNIQYF. The CDR3 DNA reads as TGTGCCAGCAGCGTAGGGGTGGGACAGGTCCTTCAATTAGCCAAAAACATTCAGTACTTC.

This clonotype was seen ten or more times. This chain connects TRBV7-2 to TRBJ1-6; 8 bases match TRBD1. V was clipped by 3 bases and J by 10 bases; unmatched bases: 5. This CDR3 comprises 14 residues. The V gene's germline CDR1 is SGHTA and CDR2 FQGNSA. CDR3 amino acids: CASSFSGGGSPLHF. DNA for the CDR3: TGTGCCAGCAGCTTTTCAGGGGGCGGATCACCCCTCCACTTT.

This clonotype has at least ten counts. The V gene is TRBV7-8, the J gene TRBJ2-5, with D possibly TRBD1 on 6 matching bases. CDR3 size: 16 residues. The V end lost 3 bases, the J end lost 1 base, and 15 bases lay between the germline ends. Germline CDR1 SGHVS, CDR2 FQNEAQ. CDR3 in amino acids: CASSFFSRGSQETQYF. DNA for the CDR3: TGTGCCAGCAGCTTTTTCAGCAGGGGAAGCCAAGAGACCCAGTACTTC. Full variable domain (remainder filled in from reference TRBV7-8 and TRBJ2-5): GAGVSQSPRYKVAKRGQDVALRCDPISGHVSLFWYQQALGQGPEFLTYFQNEAQLDKSGLPSDRFFAERPEGSVSTLKIQRTQQEDSAVYLCASSFFSRGSQETQYFGPGTRLLVL.

In this sample, this clonotype turned up a few times. This sequence joins TRBV11-2 and TRBJ2-1; D uncertain. The germline V gene encodes CDR1 SGHAT and CDR2 FQNNGV. V lost 5 bases and J lost 9, with 8 bases in between. There are 11 residues in the CDR3. The chain's CDR3 is CASSQSPEQFF. The CDR3 DNA follows: TGTGCCAGCAGCCAGTCGCCTGAGCAGTTCTTC. The whole variable domain, filled in from reference TRBV11-2 and TRBJ2-1, reads EAGVAQSPRYKIIEKRQSVAFWCNPISGHATLYWYQQILGQGPKLLIQFQNNGVVDDSQLPKDRFSAERLKGVDSTLKIQPAKLEDSAVYLCASSQSPEQFFGPGTRLTVL.

The chain is built from TRBV6-6 and TRBJ2-2; 16 bases are shared with TRBD2. In germline, CDR1 is MNHNY, CDR2 SVGAGI (reference sequence). This CDR3 has 21 residues. The J segment lost 7 bases and the V segment lost 6 bases, leaving 20 bases of the junction unmatched. CDR3 amino acids: CASRKFLLTGTSGRAGGELFF. CDR3 coding DNA: TGTGCCAGCAGAAAGTTCCTTCTCACCGGGACTAGCGGGAGGGCCGGCGGGGAGCTGTTTTTT.

There are many counts of this clonotype. This chain links TRBV19 with TRBJ2-6, with unresolved D. This CDR3 has 16 amino acids. CDR1 is LNHDA and CDR2 is SQIVND in the germline V gene (reference sequence). Trimming took off 1 base at V and 0 bases at J, with 7 bases between the two ends. The CDR3 bases are TGTGCCAGTAGTATAGGTGAAGGCTCTGGGGCCAACGTCCTGACTTTC. Translating it yields CASSIGEGSGANVLTF.

The CDR3, as DNA: TGCAGTGCTAGCGGGGGTACGAACACCGGGGAGCTGTTTTTT. Translation gives CSASGGTNTGELFF. This sequence joins TRBV20-1 and TRBJ2-2, with D perhaps TRBD2 (6 bases). CDR1 is DFQATT and CDR2 is SNEGSKA in the germline V gene (reference sequence). Trimming pared 3 bases from V and 0 bases from J, leaving 8 bases between. The CDR3 length is 14 residues.

This sequence joins TRBV25-1 and TRBJ2-6; no definite D call. The ends were cut back, 5 bases at V and 0 bases at J, with 23 bases in the middle. CDR3 length equals 20 residues. In germline, CDR1 is MGHDK, CDR2 SYGVNS. CDR3 in amino acids: CASSSLGAGAFSSGANVLTF. In nucleotides, the CDR3 is TGTGCCAGCAGTTCCCTGGGTGCAGGCGCCTTCAGCTCTGGGGCCAACGTCCTGACTTTC. The entire variable domain, with the rest obtained from reference TRBV25-1 and TRBJ2-6, is as follows: EADIYQTPRYLVIGTGKKITLECSQTMGHDKMYWYQQDPGMELHLIHYSYGVNSTEKGDLSSESTVSRIRTEHFPLTLESARPSHTSQYLCASSSLGAGAFSSGANVLTFGAGSRLTVL.

DNA for the CDR3: TGTGCCAGCAGCTCGGAGCTGAGCTCTGGAAACACCATATATTTT. Translated: CASSSELSSGNTIYF. V usage is TRBV7-9 and J usage is TRBJ1-3, with no clear D. Per the germline V gene, CDR1 is SEHNR and CDR2 is FQNEAQ (reference sequence). Trimming cost V 4 bases and J 0 bases, with 10 bases left between them. CDR3 length equals 15 residues.

This sequence joins TRBV23-1 and TRBJ1-2; D is perhaps TRBD1 (5 bases). TRBV23-1 is an ORF for which the function is uncertain. V lost 0 bases, J lost 7 bases, and 15 bases lay in between. The CDR3 loop spans 15 amino acids. CDR3 region: CASSQSKRLRGGYTF. DNA for the CDR3: TGCGCCAGCAGTCAATCGAAGAGGTTAAGGGGTGGCTACACCTTC.

This clonotype has more than one count but fewer than ten. The CDR3 loop reads CASSTGTGETYNEQFF. CDR3 DNA: TGTGCCAGTAGTACAGGGACAGGCGAAACATACAATGAGCAGTTCTTC. The gene calls are TRBV19 and TRBJ2-1; 8 positions agree with TRBD1. V trimming: 4 bases; J trimming: 4 bases; junction bases outside the gene matches: 9. This CDR3 has 16 residues. Germline V CDR1 and CDR2: LNHDA, SQIVND (reference sequence). Full variable domain (missing parts from reference TRBV19 and TRBJ2-1): DGGITQSPKYLFRKEGQNVTLSCEQNLNHDAMYWYRQDPGQGLRLIYYSQIVNDFQKGDIAEGYSVSREKKESFPLTVTSAQKNPTAFYLCASSTGTGETYNEQFFGPGTRLTVL.

This chain uses TRBV4-3 with TRBJ2-1, with D perhaps being TRBD1 or TRBD2 (7 bases each). The V end was cut by 0 bases, the J end by 8 bases, with 20 bases between. The germline CDR1 and CDR2 sequences are LGHNA and YSLEER. The CDR3 sequence is 17 residues long. The CDR3 loop is CASSQDPAGGGRDEQFF. CDR3 DNA: TGCGCCAGCAGCCAAGATCCTGCAGGGGGAGGGAGGGATGAGCAGTTCTTC.

CDR3 bases: TGTGCCAGCAGCCAGACAGGGGACACGCAGTATTTT. Protein product: CASSQTGDTQYF. V gene TRBV7-9 combines with J gene TRBJ2-3; 8 nucleotides match TRBD1. Germline CDR1 reads SEHNR; CDR2 reads FQNEAQ (reference sequence). The CDR3 has 12 amino acids. The V gene end was trimmed by 5 bases and the J gene end by 9 bases; junction bases not matched to a gene: 4.